This T cell receptor beta chain was found in a study of blood T cell repertoires in COVID-19. Profiling relied on immunoSEQ multiplex PCR, and the TCRdb table lists in-frame clones only, not all of them. The sample consists of nearly 300,000 clones, less than 85% of them appearing once. This clone was seen more than once but under ten times. The germline CDR1 and CDR2 sequences are MDHEN and SYDVKM. This CDR3 region has 16 residues. V shed 4 bases, J shed 5 bases, and the junction held 6 bases outside the gene matches. The chain uses TRBV28 and TRBJ2-3, with 13 bases aligning to TRBD2. This sequence originates from a human donor with COVID-19, enrolled during active disease. The donor label of this sample is uncertain. The specimen sequenced was peripheral blood. In nucleotides, the CDR3 is TGTGCCAGCAGTTCCGGACTAGCGGGAGTGAGAGATACGCAGTATTTT. Amino acid sequence: CASSSGLAGVRDTQYF.